A selection of T cell receptor beta chains follows, all from one sample in a study of cytomegalovirus exposure and HLA in healthy donors. Produced via immunoSEQ multiplex PCR; TCRdb's table is partial and in-frame only. The sample totals fewer than 250,000 clones. Sequenced material: PBMCs. Every receptor here comes from a woman in her twenties or thirties in good health and CMV-seropositive. CDR3s include the opening cysteine and the closing phenylalanine or tryptophan. A D gene is named only where the DNA matches it firmly.

V gene	D gene	J gene	CDR3 protein	CDR3 DNA
TRBV7-9	-	TRBJ2-7	CASSLMGADEQYF	TGTGCCAGCAGCTTAATGGGGGCGGACGAGCAGTACTTC
TRBV7-2	TRBD1	TRBJ2-7	CASSRGQSSSYEQYF	TGTGCCAGCAGCCGGGGACAGTCGTCCTCCTACGAGCAGTACTTC
TRBV7-9	-	TRBJ1-1	CASSLYDRRAFF	TGTGCCAGCAGCTTATATGACAGGAGAGCTTTCTTT
TRBV27	-	TRBJ2-5	CASSSSHLQETQYF	TGTGCCAGCAGTTCAAGTCACCTACAAGAGACCCAGTACTTC
TRBV5-6	-	TRBJ2-1	CASSFPLGYNEQFF	TGTGCCAGCAGCTTCCCGCTAGGTTACAATGAGCAGTTCTTC
TRBV5-4	TRBD1	TRBJ2-7	CATRYNRGNYEQYF	TGTGCCACAAGATACAACAGGGGTAACTACGAGCAGTACTTC
TRBV10-2	-	TRBJ2-1	CASRGRDIGGEQFF	TGCGCCAGCAGGGGCCGGGACATAGGGGGTGAGCAGTTCTTC
TRBV10-2	TRBD2	TRBJ2-7	CASSATSGDYEQYF	TGCGCCAGCAGTGCGACTAGCGGGGACTACGAGCAGTACTTC
TRBV19	-	TRBJ1-5	CASSIVRGLRGNQPQHF	TGTGCCAGTAGTATAGTTAGGGGCCTTCGGGGCAATCAGCCCCAGCATTTT
TRBV5-4	TRBD2	TRBJ2-1	CASSFSGGAKNEQFF	TGTGCCAGCAGCTTTAGCGGGGGGGCCAAGAATGAGCAGTTCTTC
TRBV9	TRBD1	TRBJ1-2	CASSARDSRHGYTF	TGTGCCAGCAGCGCGCGGGACAGCCGTCATGGCTACACCTTC
TRBV29-1	TRBD1	TRBJ2-3	CSVAGQGARTDTQYF	TGCAGCGTAGCGGGACAGGGGGCCAGGACAGATACGCAGTATTTT
TRBV5-6	-	TRBJ1-3	CASRAVKLGNTIYF	TGTGCCAGCAGGGCAGTTAAGTTGGGAAACACCATATATTTT
TRBV4-3	TRBD2	TRBJ2-2	CASSQGGGRIRGGELFF	TGCGCCAGCAGCCAAGGAGGCGGGAGGATCAGGGGCGGGGAGCTGTTTTTT
TRBV11-2	-	TRBJ2-3	CATGTDTQYF	TGTGCCACAGGGACAGATACGCAGTATTTT
TRBV7-2	TRBD2	TRBJ2-2	CASSSSGTPGTGELFF	TGTGCCAGCAGCTCTAGCGGGACACCCGGCACCGGGGAGCTGTTTTTT
TRBV4-3	-	TRBJ2-3	CASSPRTEITDTQYF	TGCGCCAGCAGCCCTCGGACAGAAATCACAGATACGCAGTATTTT
TRBV10-1	-	TRBJ2-2	CASSESEGTINTGELFF	TGCGCCAGCAGTGAGTCCGAGGGGACAATAAACACCGGGGAGCTGTTTTTT
TRBV25-1	-	TRBJ2-5	CASAAAERETQYF	TGTGCCAGCGCCGCGGCCGAGAGAGAGACCCAGTACTTC
TRBV6-5	-	TRBJ1-1	CASSTGGMNTEAFF	TGTGCCAGCAGTACCGGGGGGATGAACACTGAAGCTTTCTTT
TRBV5-1	TRBD2	TRBJ2-5	CASSAASSGRGGLETQYF	TGCGCCAGCAGCGCGGCGTCTAGCGGGAGGGGAGGTCTAGAGACCCAGTACTTC
TRBV29-1	-	TRBJ2-7	CSYSTGVYEQYF	TGCAGCTATAGTACGGGGGTTTACGAGCAGTACTTC
TRBV6-6	-	TRBJ2-7	CASSYSRGAYEQYF	TGTGCCAGCAGTTACTCTCGTGGAGCCTACGAGCAGTACTTC
TRBV7-9	-	TRBJ2-1	CASSLAGAEYNEQFF	TGTGCCAGCAGCTTAGCGGGGGCAGAGTACAATGAGCAGTTCTTC
TRBV11-2	TRBD1	TRBJ2-3	CASSPWTGSTDTQYF	TGTGCCAGCAGCCCCTGGACAGGGAGCACAGATACGCAGTATTTT
TRBV7-9	TRBD1	TRBJ2-7	CASASGTAYEQYF	TGTGCCAGCGCCAGTGGGACAGCCTACGAGCAGTACTTC